One sample yielded the 29 T cell receptor beta chains listed below, sequenced in a study of blood T cell repertoires in COVID-19. Sequencing used immunoSEQ multiplex PCR; TCRdb keeps in-frame clones, though not all of them. The sample has 200,000 to 250,000 clones, approximately 80% seen once. Sequenced: PBMCs or T cells enriched from blood (not recorded which). The receptors stem from a man in his 60s who had recovered from COVID-19.

The chain combines TRBV10-1 with TRBJ2-3, with 15 bases fitting TRBD2. The CDR3 runs 18 residues. Germline CDR1 and CDR2: WNHNN and SYGVQD (reference sequence). The V and J ends lost 7 bases and 0 bases, in that order; junction bases with no gene match: 8. CDR3 in DNA: TGCGCCAGCATCCGGACTAGCGGGGGGGTATCTAGCACAGATACGCAGTATTTT. It codes for CASIRTSGGVSSTDTQYF.

The V call is TRBV14, the J call TRBJ1-1; no definite D call. V shed 1 base and J shed 4 bases, with 10 bases lying between them. The germline CDR1 and CDR2 sequences are SGHDN and FVKESK. This CDR3 spans 14 amino acids. The CDR3 DNA reads as TGTGCCAGCAGCCAAGGACTATGGTCCACTGAAGCTTTCTTT. Translation: CASSQGLWSTEAFF.

This chain links TRBV7-8 with TRBJ1-4; tentatively, D is TRBD1 (6 bases). The CDR3 covers 14 residues. V gave up 8 bases and J gave up 0 bases, with 10 bases separating them. Germline-derived CDR1 and CDR2 are SGHVS and FQNEAQ. CDR3 nucleotide sequence: TGTGCCAGCGGATCAGGGGCAACTAATGAAAAACTGTTTTTT. Its protein product is CASGSGATNEKLFF.

The chain has TRBV11-3 and TRBJ2-7; perhaps TRBD1 as D (5 bases). The CDR3 spans 11 residues. From germline, CDR1 is SGHNT and CDR2 YENEEA. Trimming pared 5 bases from V and 7 bases from J, leaving 9 bases between. The CDR3 DNA reads TGTGCCAGCAGCGCAGGGTGGGAGCAGTACTTC. This codes for CASSAGWEQYF.

The chain joins TRBV7-2 to TRBJ1-2; D not certain. Trimming shortened V by 7 bases and J by 0 bases, and 3 bases separated the two germline ends. The CDR3 covers 11 residues. Germline V gene lookup returns CDR1 SGHTA and CDR2 FQGNSA. The CDR3 bases are TGTGCCAGCACTACTAACTATGGCTACACCTTC. Residues: CASTTNYGYTF.

The chain employs TRBV11-2 and TRBJ1-6; a weak D match, TRBD1 (6 bases). V gave up 5 bases and J gave up 7 bases, with 9 bases separating them. Germline V CDR1 and CDR2: SGHAT, FQNNGV. This CDR3 spans 13 amino acids. In nucleotides, the CDR3 is TGTGCCAGCAGCCCGGGACAAAATTCACCCCTCCACTTT. It is translated as CASSPGQNSPLHF.

V is TRBV4-3 and J is TRBJ2-6; TRBD1 is a possible D gene (8 bases). Germline assignment: CDR1 LGHNA and CDR2 YSLEER. Trimming stripped 4 bases from V and 2 bases from J, with 21 bases between. CDR3 length equals 19 residues. Written as DNA, the CDR3 is TGCGCCAGCAGCCGCGGGGGCGGACAGGGAATAACTGGGGCCAACGTCCTGACTTTC. Translation gives CASSRGGGQGITGANVLTF.

The CDR3 is CASSFGDRGNEKLFF. CDR3 nucleotides: TGTGCCAGCAGCTTCGGTGACAGGGGGAATGAAAAACTGTTTTTT. The gene calls are TRBV5-8 and TRBJ1-4; 9 bases are shared with TRBD1. The junction had 4 bases not matched to a gene; V was cut back by 2 bases and J by 5 bases. The CDR3 runs 15 residues. Germline loops: CDR1 SGHTS, CDR2 YDEGEE.

The rearrangement joins TRBV3-1 (or the pseudogene TRBV3-2) to TRBJ1-2; D gene uncertain. Trimming took 5 bases from V and 5 from J, leaving 6 bases between them. The length of the CDR3 is 11 residues. CDR1 is LGHDT, CDR2 YNNKEL, per germline (reference sequence). The CDR3 nucleotides are TGTGCCAGCAGCGACTATTATGGCTACACCTTC. This codes for CASSDYYGYTF.

On this clone: The same CDR3 also results from other DNA sequences found in this sample. This chain connects TRBV5-1 to TRBJ2-3, with 7 bases fitting TRBD1. The CDR3 consists of 15 residues. The germline CDR1 and CDR2 sequences are SGHRS and YFSETQ. Trimming took 0 bases from V and 1 from J; bases not matched to a gene: 2. CDR3 residues: CASSLEGGGTDTQYF. Here the CDR3 DNA reads TGCGCCAGCAGCTTGGAAGGGGGCGGCACAGATACGCAGTATTTT.

A note on this clone: Other DNA sequences in this sample translate to the same CDR3. V is TRBV7-2 and J is TRBJ2-7; 9 bases align to TRBD1. Germline assignment: CDR1 SGHTA and CDR2 FQGNSA. The CDR3 runs 14 residues. V was pared by 4 bases and J by 2 bases, with 3 bases of the junction left unmatched. The chain's CDR3 is CASSSRDRAYEQYF. DNA for the CDR3: TGTGCCAGCAGCTCCCGGGACAGGGCCTACGAGCAGTACTTC. The complete variable domain, with remaining parts taken from reference TRBV7-2 and TRBJ2-7, reads GAGVSQSPSNKVTEKGKDVELRCDPISGHTALYWYRQSLGQGLEFLIYFQGNSAPDKSGLPSDRFSAERTGGSVSTLTIQRTQQEDSAVYLCASSSRDRAYEQYFGPGTRLTVT.

The chain employs TRBV11-3 and TRBJ1-1, with TRBD1 as a possible D gene (6 bases). The germline V gene has CDR1 SGHNT and CDR2 YENEEA. Trimming shortened V by 3 bases and J by 5 bases, and 13 bases separated the two germline ends. The CDR3 contains 14 residues. CDR3 DNA: TGTGCCAGCAGCTTGAGGTTCCAGGGGACTGAAGCTTTCTTT. As protein: CASSLRFQGTEAFF.

This sequence joins TRBV7-9 and TRBJ2-7; TRBD1 matches 11 bases. This CDR3 has 14 amino acids. The V gene end was trimmed by 5 bases and the J gene end by 9 bases; junction bases not matched to a gene: 9. Germline V lookup: CDR1 SEHNR, CDR2 FQNEAQ (reference sequence). CDR3 sequence reads: CASSQTGQGALQYF. CDR3 DNA sequence: TGTGCCAGCAGCCAGACAGGACAGGGGGCCCTGCAGTACTTC.

This clone was seen more than once but under ten times. This sequence joins TRBV7-2 and TRBJ1-6, with TRBD1 matching over 8 bases. V gave up 1 base and J gave up 10 bases; unmatched junction bases: 9. CDR3 size: 16 residues. CDR1 and CDR2 (germline): SGHTA, FQGNSA. The CDR3 reads CASSLGAGQGTSPLHF. The CDR3 coding sequence is TGTGCCAGCAGCTTAGGGGCAGGACAGGGCACATCACCCCTCCACTTT.

This chain connects TRBV19 to TRBJ2-2; TRBD1 agrees at 8 bases. Germline assignment: CDR1 LNHDA and CDR2 SQIVND (reference sequence). This CDR3 region has 17 residues. Trimming at V came to 10 bases and at J to 2 bases, leaving 15 bases not matched to a gene. The CDR3 protein is CATRDGRGLTNTGELFF. The CDR3 coding sequence is TGTGCCACTAGGGATGGCAGGGGGCTAACAAACACCGGGGAGCTGTTTTTT.

This chain uses TRBV3-1 (or the pseudogene TRBV3-2) with TRBJ1-6; possibly TRBD1 for D (6 bases). The V gene's germline CDR1 is LGHDT and CDR2 YNNKEL (reference sequence). Trimming removed 4 bases at V and 3 bases at J, with 13 bases between. CDR3 length: 16 amino acids. The CDR3 region is CASSPGAQGYNSPLHF. DNA for the CDR3: TGTGCCAGCAGCCCAGGGGCCCAAGGCTATAATTCACCCCTCCACTTT.

This rearrangement joins TRBV2 to TRBJ2-6; 8 bases are shared with TRBD2. This CDR3 is built from 17 residues. Per the germline V gene, CDR1 is SNHLY and CDR2 is FYNNEI. With 7 bases clipped from V and 0 bases from J, the junction kept 8 bases outside the gene matches. The CDR3 is CASTGGTPPSGANVLTF. The CDR3 DNA is TGTGCCAGCACGGGGGGGACACCCCCCTCTGGGGCCAACGTCCTGACTTTC. Filled out from reference TRBV2 and TRBJ2-6, the complete variable domain reads EPEVTQTPSHQVTQMGQEVILRCVPISNHLYFYWYRQILGQKVEFLVSFYNNEISEKSEIFDDQFSVERPDGSNFTLKIRSTKLEDSAMYFCASTGGTPPSGANVLTFGAGSRLTVL.

V usage is TRBV18 and J usage is TRBJ2-1; TRBD2 agrees at 12 bases. In germline, CDR1 is KGHSH, CDR2 LQKENI. V trimming: 1 base; J trimming: 4 bases; junction bases outside the gene matches: 5. This CDR3 comprises 17 residues. The CDR3: CASSPLTSGGTYNEQFF. The CDR3 DNA is TGTGCCAGCTCACCACTCACTAGCGGGGGGACATACAATGAGCAGTTCTTC.

Concerning this clone: The sample holds other DNA sequences that translate to the same CDR3. CDR3 region: CASSQDTGNQPQHF. Here the CDR3 DNA reads TGTGCCAGCAGCCAAGACACAGGTAATCAGCCCCAGCATTTT. The chain employs TRBV3-1 (or the pseudogene TRBV3-2) and TRBJ1-5; D perhaps matches TRBD1 (5 bases). V was pared by 0 bases and J by 4 bases, with 7 bases between. Per germline, CDR1 LGHDT and CDR2 YNNKEL (reference sequence). The CDR3 has 14 residues.

The chain is built from TRBV5-4 and TRBJ1-4; 7 nucleotides match TRBD1. CDR1 and CDR2 (germline): SGHNT, YYREEE (reference sequence). There are 16 residues in the CDR3. The trim removed 0 bases at V and 3 bases at J, leaving 5 bases unmatched. Written as DNA, the CDR3 is TGTGCCAGCAGCTTGGGAGACAGGGCTGCTAATGAAAAACTGTTTTTT. Translating gives CASSLGDRAANEKLFF.

The chain has TRBV18 and TRBJ2-5; TRBD2 matches at 10 bases. V gave up 0 bases and J gave up 2 bases; unmatched junction bases: 12. This CDR3 spans 19 amino acids. Germline CDR1 reads KGHSH; CDR2 reads LQKENI. Here the CDR3 reads CASSPPGQRGGPVQETQYF. As DNA, the CDR3 is TGTGCCAGCTCACCACCAGGCCAGCGGGGGGGCCCGGTTCAAGAGACCCAGTACTTC.

V and J are TRBV5-1 and TRBJ1-2; D gene uncertain. The CDR3 totals 15 residues. CDR1 and CDR2 (germline): SGHRS, YFSETQ. Trimming pared 1 base from V and 4 bases from J, leaving 14 bases between. DNA of the CDR3: TGCGCCAGCAGCTTGTCCGTCGGGGTTGGCTATGGCTACACCTTC. Its protein is CASSLSVGVGYGYTF.

Concerning this clone itself: Relative to the germline gene, one junction end is altered; a read error may explain this. The chain has TRBV27 and TRBJ2-3, with D perhaps matching TRBD2 (7 bases). The V gene's germline CDR1 is MNHEY and CDR2 SMNVEV (reference sequence). The CDR3 is made up of 15 amino acids. As DNA, the CDR3 is TGTGCCAGCAGTTTATTTCTGGGGGGGCCAGATATGCAGTATTTT. Its protein is CASSLFLGGPDMQYF.

V and J are TRBV30 and TRBJ1-3; 7 bases align to TRBD1. The CDR3 has 14 residues. Germline assignment: CDR1 GTSNPN and CDR2 SVGIG (reference sequence). Trimming removed 3 bases from V and 0 bases from J; junction bases left unmatched: 2. The CDR3 DNA is TGTGCCTGGAGACAGGGGAACTCTGGAAACACCATATATTTT. This codes for CAWRQGNSGNTIYF.

This clone was observed once. The genes are TRBV7-3 and TRBJ2-3; 11 nucleotides agree with TRBD2. The V and J ends lost 5 bases and 4 bases, in that order; junction bases with no gene match: 8. CDR1 and CDR2 from the germline V gene are SGHTA and FQGTGA. The CDR3 loop spans 16 amino acids. For the CDR3, the DNA is TGTGCCAGCAGCCGAGGTAGCGGGGGGGCCGCAGATACGCAGTATTTT. This gives the protein CASSRGSGGAADTQYF.

The chain joins TRBV6-5 to TRBJ1-2; 7 bases are shared with TRBD1. CDR3 length: 14 amino acids. Germline V CDR1 and CDR2: MNHEY, SVGAGI. V gave up 8 bases and J gave up 7 bases; unmatched junction bases: 13. The CDR3 sequence: CASLLRQGVFGYTF. The CDR3 DNA is TGTGCCAGCCTTCTTCGACAGGGAGTTTTTGGCTACACCTTC.

The V and J genes are TRBV7-2 and TRBJ2-5; the D is unclear. V gave up 2 bases and J gave up 2 bases, with 6 bases separating them. The CDR3 has 13 residues. Per germline, CDR1 SGHTA and CDR2 FQGNSA. Written as DNA, the CDR3 is TGTGCCAGCAGCTTAACGAGACAAGAGACCCAGTACTTC. This encodes CASSLTRQETQYF. The variable domain in full, with the rest retrieved from reference TRBV7-2 and TRBJ2-5, is GAGVSQSPSNKVTEKGKDVELRCDPISGHTALYWYRQSLGQGLEFLIYFQGNSAPDKSGLPSDRFSAERTGGSVSTLTIQRTQQEDSAVYLCASSLTRQETQYFGPGTRLLVL.

The chain couples TRBV2 to TRBJ2-3, with 10 bases matching TRBD2. V lost 7 bases, J lost 2 bases, and 6 bases stayed unmatched. The CDR3 spans 15 residues. Germline values: CDR1 SNHLY, CDR2 FYNNEI. The CDR3 DNA follows: TGTGCCAGCATAGAGCGGGGGGGTTTCACAGATACGCAGTATTTT. As protein: CASIERGGFTDTQYF.

This clone turned up a few times. The chain recombines TRBV6-5 with TRBJ1-1; D ambiguous. The CDR3 totals 14 residues. Trimming took off 0 bases at V and 1 base at J, with 6 bases between the two ends. The germline gives CDR1 MNHEY, CDR2 SVGAGI. In nucleotides, the CDR3 is TGTGCCAGCAGTTACTCGCCGGGGAACACTGAAGCTTTCTTT. This codes for CASSYSPGNTEAFF.